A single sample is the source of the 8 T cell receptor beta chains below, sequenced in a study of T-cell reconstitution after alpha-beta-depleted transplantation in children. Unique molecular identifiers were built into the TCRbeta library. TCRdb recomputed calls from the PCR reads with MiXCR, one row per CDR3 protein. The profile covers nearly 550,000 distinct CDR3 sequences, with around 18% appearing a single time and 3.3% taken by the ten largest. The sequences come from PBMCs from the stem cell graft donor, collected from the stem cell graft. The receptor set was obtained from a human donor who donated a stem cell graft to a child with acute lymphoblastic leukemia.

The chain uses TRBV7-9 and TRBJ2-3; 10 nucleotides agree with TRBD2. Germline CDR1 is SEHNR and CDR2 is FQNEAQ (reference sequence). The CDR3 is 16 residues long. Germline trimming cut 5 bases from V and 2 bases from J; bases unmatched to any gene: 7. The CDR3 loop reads CASSRGTSANTDTQYF. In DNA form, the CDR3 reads TGTGCCAGCAGCCGCGGGACTAGCGCTAACACAGATACGCAGTATTTT.

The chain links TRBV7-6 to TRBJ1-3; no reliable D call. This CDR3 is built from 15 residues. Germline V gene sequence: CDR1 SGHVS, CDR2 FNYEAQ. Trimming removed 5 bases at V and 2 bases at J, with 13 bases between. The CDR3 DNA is TGTGCCAGCAGCCCCTACTTGGGGACTGGAAACACCATATATTTT. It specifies CASSPYLGTGNTIYF.

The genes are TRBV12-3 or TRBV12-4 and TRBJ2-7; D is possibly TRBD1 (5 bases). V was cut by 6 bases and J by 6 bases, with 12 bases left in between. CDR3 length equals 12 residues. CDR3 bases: TGTGCCAGCAGACCGCAAAGGGGCGAGCAGTACTTC. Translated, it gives CASRPQRGEQYF.

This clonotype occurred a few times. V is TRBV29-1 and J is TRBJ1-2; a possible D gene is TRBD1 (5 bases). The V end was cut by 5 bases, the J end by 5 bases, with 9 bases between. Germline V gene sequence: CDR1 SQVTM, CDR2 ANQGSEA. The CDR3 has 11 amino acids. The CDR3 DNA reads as TGCAGCGTTACCAGGGAGTATGGCTACACCTTC. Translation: CSVTREYGYTF.

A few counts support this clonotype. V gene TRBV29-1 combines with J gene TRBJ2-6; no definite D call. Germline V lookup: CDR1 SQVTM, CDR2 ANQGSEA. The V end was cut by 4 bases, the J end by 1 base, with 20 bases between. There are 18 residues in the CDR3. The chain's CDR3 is CSVVFFWDPRSGANVLTF. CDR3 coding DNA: TGCAGCGTTGTGTTTTTTTGGGATCCTCGATCTGGGGCCAACGTCCTGACTTTC.

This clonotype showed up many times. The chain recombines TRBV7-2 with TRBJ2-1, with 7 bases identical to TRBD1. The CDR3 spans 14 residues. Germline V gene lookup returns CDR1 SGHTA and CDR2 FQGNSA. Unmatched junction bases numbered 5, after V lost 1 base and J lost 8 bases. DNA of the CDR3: TGTGCCAGCAGCTTAGTTGCAGGGGGATATGAGCAGTTCTTC. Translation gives CASSLVAGGYEQFF.

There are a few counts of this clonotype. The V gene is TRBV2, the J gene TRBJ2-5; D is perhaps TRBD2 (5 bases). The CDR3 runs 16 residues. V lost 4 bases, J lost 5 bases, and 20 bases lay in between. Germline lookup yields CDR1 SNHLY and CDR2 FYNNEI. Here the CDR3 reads CASSGDIESSGETQYF. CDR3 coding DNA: TGTGCCAGCAGTGGCGATATAGAATCATCGGGGGAGACCCAGTACTTC.

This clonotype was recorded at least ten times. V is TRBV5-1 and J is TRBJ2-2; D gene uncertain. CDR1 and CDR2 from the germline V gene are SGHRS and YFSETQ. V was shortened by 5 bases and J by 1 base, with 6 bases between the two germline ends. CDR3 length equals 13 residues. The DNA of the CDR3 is TGCGCCAGCAGGGGTTTGAACACCGGGGAGCTGTTTTTT. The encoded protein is CASRGLNTGELFF.